These 21 T cell receptor beta chains were all obtained from the same sample, sequenced in a study of blood T cell repertoires in COVID-19. Repertoires were generated with immunoSEQ multiplex PCR, while TCRdb's copy carries only in-frame clones and drops some. The table records some 80,000 clones, over 85% of them present only once. The material sequenced was peripheral blood. The source of these receptors is a woman older than 75 with active or convalescent COVID-19.

The chain couples TRBV21-1 to TRBJ2-5; the D call TRBD1 from the table was never checked on the DNA. TRBV21-1 is termed a pseudogene. The CDR3 is 17 residues long. DNA for the CDR3: TGTGCCAGCAGCAAAGCGCGGGACAGGGGGGAACAAGAGACCCAGTACTTC. Its protein is CASSKARDRGEQETQYF.

The chain joins TRBV4-1 to TRBJ1-4; D is uncertain. This CDR3 has 19 residues. V was cut by 0 bases and J by 10 bases, with 27 bases left in between. Germline-derived CDR1 and CDR2 are MGHRA and YSYEKL. The CDR3 bases are TGCGCCAGCAGCCAAGATTGGCCCGATTGGGCCCTATCGTCTGGAAAACTGTTTTTT. This codes for CASSQDWPDWALSSGKLFF.

This chain links TRBV7-9 with TRBJ2-4, with a tentative D call TRBD2 (6 bases). From germline, CDR1 is SEHNR and CDR2 FQNEAQ (reference sequence). The length of the CDR3 is 14 residues. V lost 1 base and J lost 9, with 13 bases in between. Here the CDR3 DNA reads TGTGCCAGCAGCTTAGTACTAGCTGGGAGCATTCAGTACTTC. It encodes CASSLVLAGSIQYF.

The V call is TRBV5-4, the J call TRBJ2-7, with 9 bases identical to TRBD1. This CDR3 is built from 15 residues. V was pared by 0 bases and J by 3 bases, with 4 bases of the junction left unmatched. Germline CDR1 is SGHNT and CDR2 is YYREEE (reference sequence). CDR3 nucleotide sequence: TGTGCCAGCAGCTTGGGGGGGACAGGGTACTACGAGCAGTACTTC. Its protein is CASSLGGTGYYEQYF.

The chain has TRBV20-1 and TRBJ1-4, with unresolved D. The CDR3 sequence is 10 residues long. CDR1 and CDR2 (germline): DFQATT, SNEGSKA (reference sequence). CDR3 protein: CSVRRGKLFF. The CDR3 coding sequence is TGCAGCGTCAGACGGGGAAAACTGTTTTTT.

The V gene is TRBV19, the J gene TRBJ2-3, with 9 bases that match TRBD2. The trim removed 3 bases at V and 4 bases at J, leaving 5 bases unmatched. The CDR3 runs 15 residues. In germline, CDR1 is LNHDA, CDR2 SQIVND (reference sequence). The CDR3 sequence is CASSIGTSPPDTQYF. The CDR3 DNA follows: TGTGCCAGTAGTATCGGGACTAGCCCCCCAGATACGCAGTATTTT.

This clone was counted once. The chain is built from TRBV4-3 and TRBJ1-4; 9 nucleotides agree with TRBD1. This CDR3 is built from 16 residues. CDR1 is LGHNA, CDR2 YSLEER, per germline. J was trimmed by 2 bases and V by 4 bases; bases with no gene match: 5. The CDR3 here is CASSLYRGQTNEKLFF. CDR3 sequence (DNA): TGCGCCAGCAGCCTTTACAGGGGGCAGACTAATGAAAAACTGTTTTTT.

The chain combines TRBV29-1 with TRBJ2-5; D remains unclear. The germline CDR1 and CDR2 sequences are SQVTM and ANQGSEA. The germline V and J ends were trimmed by 3 bases and 2 bases, with 10 bases remaining between them. The CDR3 totals 13 residues. The CDR3 DNA follows: TGCAGCGTTGATAGTTCCGCTCAAGAGACCCAGTACTTC. Translating gives CSVDSSAQETQYF.

The chain is built from TRBV28 and TRBJ2-7; 12 nucleotides line up with TRBD1. CDR3 size: 14 residues. The germline gives CDR1 MDHEN, CDR2 SYDVKM. Germline trimming cut 6 bases from V and 2 bases from J; bases unmatched to any gene: 2. The CDR3 DNA reads as TGTGCCAGCAGGGGACAGGGGGCAACCTACGAGCAGTACTTC. Residues: CASRGQGATYEQYF.

This chain uses TRBV14 with TRBJ2-7; D is unclear. Germline lookup yields CDR1 SGHDN and CDR2 FVKESK. The CDR3 contains 11 residues. Trimming stripped 5 bases from V and 3 bases from J, with 5 bases between. The DNA for the CDR3 is TGTGCCAGCAGCGCACACTACGAGCAGTACTTC. Its translation: CASSAHYEQYF.

The chain combines TRBV30 with TRBJ1-2; D unclear. The CDR3 sequence is 11 residues long. From germline, CDR1 is GTSNPN and CDR2 SVGIG (reference sequence). The V gene lost 6 bases and the J gene lost 4 bases, with 9 bases spanning the gap. CDR3 nucleotides: TGTGCCTGTAGTAGGAGCTATGGCTACACCTTC. Its protein product is CACSRSYGYTF.

The chain has TRBV19 and TRBJ1-1; weak D call: TRBD1 (5 bases). V was clipped by 4 bases and J by 6 bases, with 18 bases between them. The CDR3 has 15 residues. The germline V gene encodes CDR1 LNHDA and CDR2 SQIVND (reference sequence). For the CDR3, the DNA is TGTGCCAGTAGTACCACGGGCAGGGTGGTAGCTGAAGCTTTCTTT. Protein sequence: CASSTTGRVVAEAFF.

CDR3 in DNA: TGCGCCAGCAGCCAAGAAACAGGGCCCCACTATGGCTACACCTTC. It yields the protein CASSQETGPHYGYTF. V usage is TRBV4-3 and J usage is TRBJ1-2, with D possibly TRBD1 on 6 matching bases. Looked up from germline, CDR1 is LGHNA and CDR2 is YSLEER. The CDR3 consists of 15 residues. Trimming stripped 0 bases from V and 3 bases from J, with 11 bases between.

The J gene is TRBJ1-3, the V gene TRBV11-3, with a possible D match to TRBD1 (6 bases). The germline gives CDR1 SGHNT, CDR2 YENEEA. This CDR3 has 16 residues. Trimming shortened V by 4 bases and J by 0 bases, and 13 bases separated the two germline ends. CDR3 protein: CASSSWTDYSGNTIYF. In DNA, the CDR3 is TGTGCCAGCAGCTCGTGGACAGATTACTCTGGAAACACCATATATTTT.

The chain is built from TRBV30 and TRBJ1-6; D gene uncertain. Germline-derived CDR1 and CDR2 are GTSNPN and SVGIG (reference sequence). V gave up 2 bases and J gave up 10 bases, with 9 bases separating them. CDR3 length: 12 amino acids. The CDR3: CAWSRENSPLHF. The CDR3 DNA follows: TGTGCCTGGAGTCGGGAAAACTCACCCCTCCACTTT.

This clone appeared a single time. The V gene is TRBV5-1, the J gene TRBJ2-7; tentative D call: TRBD2 (5 bases). The CDR3 is 14 amino acids. From germline, CDR1 is SGHRS and CDR2 YFSETQ. Trimming took off 0 bases at V and 0 bases at J, with 7 bases between the two ends. The CDR3 sequence: CASSLEEASYEQYF. As DNA, the CDR3 is TGCGCCAGCAGCTTGGAGGAGGCCTCCTACGAGCAGTACTTC.

This chain joins TRBV28 and TRBJ2-7, with TRBD1 identical over 8 bases. The V segment lost 8 bases and the J segment 0 bases; nucleotides outside the gene matches: 6. The V gene's germline CDR1 is MDHEN and CDR2 SYDVKM. The CDR3 totals 14 residues. CDR3 amino acids: CASGGQAISYEQYF. The CDR3 DNA is TGTGCCAGCGGGGGACAGGCAATCTCCTACGAGCAGTACTTC. Complete variable domain (other parts from reference TRBV28 and TRBJ2-7): DVKVTQSSRYLVKRTGEKVFLECVQDMDHENMFWYRQDPGLGLRLIYFSYDVKMKEKGDIPEGYSVSREKKERFSLILESASTNQTSMYLCASGGQAISYEQYFGPGTRLTVT.

CDR3 residues: CASSEVITEAFF. CDR3 DNA: TGTGCCAGCTCAGAGGTGATTACTGAAGCTTTCTTT. The chain links TRBV18 to TRBJ1-1; no definite D call. CDR3 length equals 12 residues. Germline V gene data show CDR1 as KGHSH and CDR2 as LQKENI. The germline V and J ends were trimmed by 5 bases and 5 bases, with 9 bases remaining between them.

The genes are TRBV25-1 and TRBJ2-5; D possibly corresponds to TRBD1 (6 bases). Trimming shortened V by 3 bases and J by 4 bases, and 12 bases separated the two germline ends. Germline V gene sequence: CDR1 MGHDK, CDR2 SYGVNS. The CDR3 consists of 14 residues. CDR3 DNA: TGTGCCAGCAGTGATTTCAGGGGTAGAGAGACCCAGTACTTC. It specifies CASSDFRGRETQYF.

This chain links TRBV4-1 with TRBJ2-1; 8 bases align to TRBD2. Germline trimming cut 2 bases from V and 1 base from J; bases unmatched to any gene: 4. The length of the CDR3 is 16 residues. The V gene's germline CDR1 is MGHRA and CDR2 YSYEKL. CDR3 in amino acids: CASSQTQRGSYNEQFF. The DNA of the CDR3 is TGCGCCAGCAGCCAAACCCAGCGGGGGTCCTACAATGAGCAGTTCTTC.

The V call is TRBV7-9, the J call TRBJ2-4, with 9 bases matching TRBD2. J was trimmed by 11 bases and V by 5 bases; bases with no gene match: 4. CDR1 and CDR2 from the germline V gene are SEHNR and FQNEAQ (reference sequence). The CDR3 sequence is 12 residues long. The chain's CDR3 is CASSPPSGVQYF. CDR3 DNA sequence: TGTGCCAGCAGCCCGCCTAGCGGGGTTCAGTACTTC.